These 9 T cell receptor beta chains originate from one sample sequenced in a study of early T cells in non-severe SARS-CoV-2 infection. Each CDR3 protein is one row after TCRdb ran MiXCR on the 5' RACE reads. The sample includes more than 85,000 distinct CDR3 sequences, around 16% of them seen just once. The sequencing sample was made of whole blood. The receptors here all came from an adult who was a healthcare worker with PCR-confirmed SARS-CoV-2 infection or an uninfected control (not recorded which).

The chain has TRBV12-3 or TRBV12-4 and TRBJ2-7; 11 nucleotides align to TRBD1. CDR3 length: 14 amino acids. V shed 8 bases and J 5 bases; nucleotides not matched to a gene: 8. The CDR3 sequence is CASVRGQGDHEQYF. DNA for the CDR3: TGTGCCAGCGTCCGGGGACAGGGGGACCACGAGCAGTACTTC.

This clonotype was seen repeatedly, ten times or more. The J gene is TRBJ2-6, the V gene TRBV7-9; D is unclear. V lost 1 base and J lost 0, with 16 bases in between. This CDR3 region has 19 residues. The germline CDR1 and CDR2 sequences are SEHNR and FQNEAQ (reference sequence). Here the CDR3 DNA reads TGTGCCAGCAGCTTAGGTCAATCAGGCGCCCACTCTGGGGCCAACGTCCTGACTTTC. It codes for CASSLGQSGAHSGANVLTF.

The table lists this clonotype with a few counts. The chain combines TRBV6-1 with TRBJ1-5, with 7 bases that match TRBD1. The trim removed 2 bases at V and 3 bases at J, leaving 4 bases unmatched. CDR3 length equals 15 residues. CDR1 is MNHNS, CDR2 SASEGT, per germline. The CDR3 loop reads CASSERQGNNQPQHF. CDR3 sequence (DNA): TGTGCCAGCAGTGAACGACAGGGTAACAATCAGCCCCAGCATTTT.

This clonotype was observed at least ten times. V and J are TRBV10-3 and TRBJ2-6; 9 positions match TRBD1. V shed 11 bases and J 2 bases; nucleotides not matched to a gene: 16. CDR1 is ENHRY and CDR2 is SYGVKD in the germline V gene. There are 18 residues in the CDR3. For the CDR3, the DNA is TGTGCCTCCTCTTACGGGACAGGGTTCCCTGCTGGGGCCAACGTCCTGACTTTC. As protein: CASSYGTGFPAGANVLTF.

V and J are TRBV6-2 or TRBV6-3 and TRBJ1-2; D gene unclear. Trimming shortened V by 2 bases and J by 0 bases, and 7 bases separated the two germline ends. The CDR3 is made up of 14 amino acids. The germline V gene encodes CDR1 MNHEY and CDR2 SVGEGT. CDR3 coding DNA: TGTGCCAGCAGTTACGAGGGAGCTAACTATGGCTACACCTTC. This gives the protein CASSYEGANYGYTF.

This clonotype turned up a few times. The chain is built from TRBV11-2 and TRBJ1-2; TRBD1 might be the D (6 bases). The CDR3 contains 15 residues. The germline V and J ends were trimmed by 5 bases and 1 base, with 14 bases remaining between them. CDR1 and CDR2 (germline): SGHAT, FQNNGV. The CDR3 coding sequence is TGTGCCAGCAGCGCGCCGGACAGCGATAACTATGGCTACACCTTC. Residues: CASSAPDSDNYGYTF.

The gene calls are TRBV18 and TRBJ2-7, with a weak D call TRBD1 (6 bases). V shed 4 bases and J shed 4 bases, with 14 bases lying between them. The CDR3 consists of 14 residues. In germline, CDR1 is KGHSH, CDR2 LQKENI. The chain's CDR3 is CASSLETGPYEQYF. CDR3 sequence (DNA): TGTGCCAGCTCACTGGAGACAGGACCGTACGAGCAGTACTTC.

This chain links TRBV6-2 or TRBV6-3 with TRBJ2-1; 7 nucleotides line up with TRBD2. The trim removed 0 bases at V and 15 bases at J, leaving 8 bases unmatched. The germline V gene encodes CDR1 MNHEY and CDR2 SVGEGT. The CDR3 runs to 13 residues. The CDR3 protein is CASSYSVREEWFF. The CDR3, as DNA: TGTGCCAGCAGTTACTCAGTCCGGGAGGAGTGGTTCTTC.

V is TRBV7-9 and J is TRBJ2-3; D is uncertain. V was clipped by 2 bases and J by 2 bases, with 5 bases between them. The CDR3 loop spans 13 amino acids. CDR1 is SEHNR and CDR2 is FQNEAQ in the germline V gene (reference sequence). The CDR3 coding sequence is TGTGCCAGCAGCTTACTAAACACAGATACGCAGTATTTT. It translates to CASSLLNTDTQYF.